This TCR beta chain was observed in a study of T cells after yellow fever vaccination. In the study overall: SMART-Seq v4 Ultra Low Input handled preparation of low-cell-number fractions.

This clonotype came up a few times. The antigen is not known. Study-level points and caveats: The study re-detected most primary-vaccination clones after the booster (96% CD4, roughly 90% CD8).

By 5'RACE template switching, TCR cDNA was produced, with a universal primer site and UMIs added in the process. Each CDR3 protein is one row after TCRdb ran MiXCR on the 5' RACE reads. The sample contains about 340,000 distinct CDR3 sequences, under 15% of which appear only once. CDR1 DFQATT and CDR2 SNEGSKA come from the germline V gene (reference sequence). Trimming removed 3 bases at V and 12 bases at J, with 14 bases between. This CDR3 has 11 amino acids. The chain links TRBV20-1 to TRBJ1-2; a weak D match, TRBD1 (5 bases). This TCR was recovered from a man aged 18 to 30 who received the YFV17D yellow fever vaccine. The specimen was CD4+ T cells sorted from PBMCs, collected 15 days after the yellow fever booster vaccination. The DNA of the CDR3 is TGCAGTGCTAGCCTCAGGGAAAGAGACACCTTC. This encodes CSASLRERDTF.